Each of the 15 T cell receptor beta chains below was sequenced from the same sample in a study of vaccination and CD4 T cells after COVID-19 (dated by TCRdb to between 2021 and 2024). No antigen has been identified for these receptors. The library was generated by PCR. These reads were obtained on an Illumina iSeq 100. DNA from cultured CD4+ T cells was subjected to TCR sequencing with the Oncomine TCR Beta short-read assay at the Johns Hopkins FTIC core. The public reads were reanalyzed by TCRdb: fastp trimming at Q25, MiXCR alignment, in-frame beta chains only. Every distinct CDR3 protein forms one entry, paired with its most common genes and DNA. The sample data list 20,000 to 25,000 distinct CDR3 sequences, and 30% to 35% of these were observed just once. Roughly 12% of the sample is taken by the ten largest. This sample's treatment or condition label indicates: roughly 10-day PBMC culture with coronavirus spike peptide pools or control peptides (ViraFEST assay).

Sequences were obtained from cultured CD4+ T cells from blood. The receptors come from a human donor with COVID-19.

This clonotype was observed a few times. The V and J genes are TRBV7-9 and TRBJ1-1; D might be TRBD1 (5 bases). The germline gives CDR1 SEHNR, CDR2 FQNEAQ (reference sequence). The CDR3 is 14 amino acids. The V gene lost 2 bases and the J gene lost 4 bases, with 11 bases spanning the gap. This CDR3 is CASSLSGGGTEAFF. The CDR3 DNA reads as TGTGCCAGCAGCTTATCCGGCGGGGGCACTGAAGCTTTCTTT.

About this clonotype: At one end, the junction sequence differs from germline, possibly due to a read error. This chain links TRBV7-7 with TRBJ2-5; 7 bases map to TRBD2. The CDR3 contains 15 residues. Per germline, CDR1 SSHAT and CDR2 FNYEAQ (reference sequence). CDR3 nucleotide sequence: TGTGCTAGCAGTCCAGCCCCCTCGGGGGGAGAGACCCAGTACTTC. The encoded protein is CASSPAPSGGETQYF.

This clonotype was counted only a few times. The chain couples TRBV2 to TRBJ2-5; D is possibly TRBD2 (5 bases). The V end lost 4 bases, the J end lost 5 bases, and 8 bases lay between the germline ends. The CDR3 runs 12 residues. Germline lookup yields CDR1 SNHLY and CDR2 FYNNEI. The CDR3 DNA reads TGTGCCAGCAGTGCGAGGGTTGAGACCCAGTACTTC. As protein: CASSARVETQYF.

The rearrangement links TRBV5-1 to TRBJ1-6; possible D gene TRBD1, 6 bases. This CDR3 is 16 amino acids long. Germline V gives CDR1 SGHRS, CDR2 YFSETQ. Trimming took off 0 bases at V and 5 bases at J, with 12 bases between the two ends. CDR3 DNA: TGCGCCAGCAGCTTGGGTGGAGGACAGAATAATTCACCCCTCCACTTT. Residues: CASSLGGGQNNSPLHF. The full variable domain, rest sourced from reference TRBV5-1 and TRBJ1-6, is KAGVTQTPRYLIKTRGQQVTLSCSPISGHRSVSWYQQTPGQGLQFLFEYFSETQRNKGNFPGRFSGRQFSNSRSEMNVSTLELGDSALYLCASSLGGGQNNSPLHFGNGTRLTVT.

The chain uses TRBV19 and TRBJ1-3, with 10 positions matching TRBD1. Germline V gene data show CDR1 as LNHDA and CDR2 as SQIVND (reference sequence). This CDR3 has 17 amino acids. V lost 6 bases, J lost 8 bases, and 16 bases stayed unmatched. CDR3 in amino acids: CASRPAILGQGEDTIYF. DNA of the CDR3: TGTGCCAGTAGGCCGGCTATACTCGGACAGGGGGAGGACACCATATATTTT.

This clonotype was detected only a few times. The chain carries TRBV2 and TRBJ2-5; TRBD1 aligns across 11 bases. Trimming took 3 bases from V and 5 from J; bases not matched to a gene: 2. This CDR3 contains 14 residues. Germline-derived CDR1 and CDR2 are SNHLY and FYNNEI. The CDR3 is CASSEGQGGETQYF. The CDR3 DNA reads as TGTGCCAGCAGTGAGGGACAGGGGGGCGAGACCCAGTACTTC.

This clonotype was seen only a few times. V is TRBV2 and J is TRBJ1-2; the match to TRBD1 covers 9 bases. Germline loops: CDR1 SNHLY, CDR2 FYNNEI. V dropped 7 bases and J dropped 6; count of bases not matched to a gene: 6. The CDR3 sequence is 13 residues long. The CDR3 loop is CASTPRQGDGYTF. The CDR3 region has the DNA TGTGCCAGCACCCCCCGACAGGGGGATGGCTACACCTTC.

By share, this clonotype counts as medium-sized. The CDR3 loop reads CSARTSGETQYF. The CDR3 DNA is TGCAGTGCGAGGACCTCGGGGGAGACCCAGTACTTC. The chain employs TRBV20-1 and TRBJ2-5; a possible D gene is TRBD2 (5 bases). This CDR3 is 12 amino acids long. Looked up from germline, CDR1 is DFQATT and CDR2 is SNEGSKA (reference sequence). V lost 6 bases, J lost 5 bases, and 13 bases lay in between.

This clonotype counts as medium-sized (0.01 to 0.1%). The chain links TRBV30 to TRBJ1-5; weak D call: TRBD1 (5 bases). Germline values: CDR1 GTSNPN, CDR2 SVGIG (reference sequence). V lost 1 base and J 3 bases, leaving 7 bases between the germline ends. This CDR3 is 13 amino acids long. The CDR3 DNA follows: TGTGCCTGGAGTGGGGGCGACAATCAGCCCCAGCATTTT. Protein product: CAWSGGDNQPQHF. Drawing the rest from reference TRBV30 and TRBJ1-5, the complete variable domain is SQTIHQWPATLVQPVGSPLSLECTVEGTSNPNLYWYRQAAGRGLQLLFYSVGIGQISSEVPQNLSASRPQDRQFILSSKKLLLSDSGFYLCAWSGGDNQPQHFGDGTRLSIL.

This clonotype was detected only a few times. The gene calls are TRBV15 and TRBJ1-3, with 7 nucleotides matching TRBD1. CDR3 length: 17 residues. The V and J ends lost 5 bases and 0 bases, in that order; junction bases with no gene match: 10. Germline loops: CDR1 LNHNV, CDR2 YYDKDF (reference sequence). CDR3 residues: CATSGVTGSISGNTIYF. The CDR3 region has the DNA TGTGCCACCAGCGGCGTGACAGGGTCTATCTCTGGAAACACCATATATTTT.

This clonotype was found a few times. CDR3 sequence reads: CASSLMAGGFGNTIYF. The CDR3 region has the DNA TGTGCCAGCAGCTTAATGGCAGGGGGATTTGGAAACACCATATATTTT. The rearrangement joins TRBV7-2 to TRBJ1-3; 7 bases are shared with TRBD1. Germline V gives CDR1 SGHTA, CDR2 FQGNSA. The CDR3 extends over 16 amino acids. V was pared by 2 bases and J by 3 bases, with 7 bases of the junction left unmatched. The full variable domain, with the rest looked up from reference TRBV7-2 and TRBJ1-3, is GAGVSQSPSNKVTEKGKDVELRCDPISGHTALYWYRQSLGQGLEFLIYFQGNSAPDKSGLPSDRFSAERTGGSVSTLTIQRTQQEDSAVYLCASSLMAGGFGNTIYFGEGSWLTVV.

V is TRBV4-1 and J is TRBJ2-7, with D maybe TRBD1 (6 bases). The V and J ends lost 3 bases and 6 bases respectively, with 15 bases between them. Germline-derived CDR1 and CDR2 are MGHRA and YSYEKL. The length of the CDR3 is 14 residues. The CDR3 here is CASSQEQGLAEQYF. CDR3 DNA: TGCGCCAGCAGCCAGGAACAGGGTCTCGCCGAGCAGTACTTC.

V gene TRBV6-1 combines with J gene TRBJ2-2, with D maybe TRBD1 (5 bases). Trimming removed 5 bases at V and 2 bases at J, with 9 bases between. CDR1 and CDR2 (germline): MNHNS, SASEGT. This CDR3 contains 14 residues. The CDR3 DNA sequence: TGTGCCAGCAGTAAGACAGTAAACACCGGGGAGCTGTTTTTT. Amino acids: CASSKTVNTGELFF.

This clonotype appeared a few times. This sequence joins TRBV12-3 or TRBV12-4 and TRBJ1-2; TRBD1 matches 8 bases. This CDR3 has 12 amino acids. J gave up 7 bases and V 6 bases, and 4 bases lay outside the gene matches. The CDR3 nucleotides are TGTGCCAGCAGCCGGACAGGGCTTGGCTACACCTTC. Amino acid sequence: CASSRTGLGYTF.

J is TRBJ1-1 and V is TRBV6-1; D not certain. The CDR3 runs to 16 residues. CDR1 MNHNS and CDR2 SASEGT come from the germline V gene. The germline V and J ends were trimmed by 7 bases and 1 base, with 19 bases remaining between them. The CDR3 here is CASIVSRGAQNTEAFF. The CDR3 region has the DNA TGTGCCAGCATCGTGTCTAGAGGAGCCCAGAACACTGAAGCTTTCTTT.